This is a list of T cell receptor beta chains from one sample in a study of regulatory T cells in long-lasting Graves disease. TCRdb reprocessed the multiplex PCR reads with MiXCR, giving one entry per CDR3 protein. The sample has roughly 610,000 distinct CDR3 sequences; 16% are singletons. These data also featured in a second study, about T cells in Graves' hyperthyroidism and ophthalmopathy.

The source was peripheral blood mononuclear cells (PBMCs), collected at new diagnosis, from a patient treated with antithyroid drugs. The receptors shown here come from a woman aged 25 to 39 with Graves disease. The conserved cysteine and the conserved F or W are not part of the CDR3 here.

CDR3 protein,V gene,CDR3 length
SARFFSGELF,TRBV20-1,10
ASSPSAGYGYT,TRBV28,11
ATSDLRAQETQY,TRBV24-1,12
ASSGPFTSGRGTQY,TRBV2,14
ASTKRGDNQPQH,TRBV19,12
ASQADYNEQF,TRBV2,10
ASSLRWGSTDTQY,TRBV7-2,13
ATSDSGTNSNQPQH,TRBV24-1,14
ASSPGRDPNTQY,TRBV11-2,12
ASSVSGASTDTQY,TRBV9,13
SARGLAGPLSYEQY,TRBV20-1,14
ASSFSASTNEQF,TRBV28,12
SARGGWGSDTQY,TRBV20-1,12
ASSLRDWTGDMDQPQH,TRBV28,16
ASSYRDGRTEAF,TRBV11-2,12
AISEQAGEWYNEQF,TRBV10-3,14
ASRGGASGGYNEQF,TRBV28,14
ASSPSGHPEQY,TRBV28,11
AWSRGDPSNQPQH,TRBV30,13
ATSRDRDRERSNQPQH,TRBV15,16
ASSARWKEETQY,TRBV11-1,12
SATGLAGKIYNEQF,TRBV20-1,14
ASSSQETQY,TRBV5-1,9
ASSLRFLGGELF,TRBV12-3/TRBV12-4,12
ASSTGLAHTGELF,TRBV27,13
ASNPYKGLAGGYNEQF,TRBV28,16
ASSYSELGTDTQY,TRBV6-5,13
ASSRSDRVVSYEQY,TRBV19,14
SVADSLFVGAF,TRBV29-1,11
ASSPLAGEPQETQY,TRBV6-1,14
ASSGAGTGGREQY,TRBV5-8,13
AGVAGQGLGYT,TRBV5-1,11
ASSQWGDQETQY,TRBV28,12
ASSDGTGQNYGYT,TRBV19,13
ASKEKWGGSSYNSPLH,TRBV28,16
SARDRPDNEQF,TRBV20-1,11
ASSGPRGEKLF,TRBV28,11
ASQGSGGNQPQH,TRBV27,12
SARDAAGGIKNEQF,TRBV20-1,14
SAREDRVNTEAF,TRBV20-1,12
SASTRWETQY,TRBV20-1,10
ASSGTTSTDTQY,TRBV25-1,12
SVEGLVETYNEQF,TRBV29-1,13
ASSLMGVGETQY,TRBV7-2,12
SASPHGAGAYNSPLH,TRBV20-1,15
ASSQGGGRTQY,TRBV11-3,11
ASSRGGTTSTDTQY,TRBV18,14